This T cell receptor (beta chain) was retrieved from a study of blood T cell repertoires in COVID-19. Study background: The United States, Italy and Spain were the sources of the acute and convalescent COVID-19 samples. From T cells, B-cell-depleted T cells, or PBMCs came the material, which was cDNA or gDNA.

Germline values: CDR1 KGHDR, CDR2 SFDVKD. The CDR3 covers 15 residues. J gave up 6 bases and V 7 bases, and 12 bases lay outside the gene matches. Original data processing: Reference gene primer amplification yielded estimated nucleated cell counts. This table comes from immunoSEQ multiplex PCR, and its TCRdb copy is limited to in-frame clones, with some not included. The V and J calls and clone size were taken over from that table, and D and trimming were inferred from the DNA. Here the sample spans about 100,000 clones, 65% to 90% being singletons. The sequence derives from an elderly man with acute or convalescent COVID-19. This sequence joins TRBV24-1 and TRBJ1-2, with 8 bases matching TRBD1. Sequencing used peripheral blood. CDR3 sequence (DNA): TGTGCCACCAGCCTGGGCCAGGGGGCTCAGGATGGCTACACCTTC. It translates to CATSLGQGAQDGYTF.